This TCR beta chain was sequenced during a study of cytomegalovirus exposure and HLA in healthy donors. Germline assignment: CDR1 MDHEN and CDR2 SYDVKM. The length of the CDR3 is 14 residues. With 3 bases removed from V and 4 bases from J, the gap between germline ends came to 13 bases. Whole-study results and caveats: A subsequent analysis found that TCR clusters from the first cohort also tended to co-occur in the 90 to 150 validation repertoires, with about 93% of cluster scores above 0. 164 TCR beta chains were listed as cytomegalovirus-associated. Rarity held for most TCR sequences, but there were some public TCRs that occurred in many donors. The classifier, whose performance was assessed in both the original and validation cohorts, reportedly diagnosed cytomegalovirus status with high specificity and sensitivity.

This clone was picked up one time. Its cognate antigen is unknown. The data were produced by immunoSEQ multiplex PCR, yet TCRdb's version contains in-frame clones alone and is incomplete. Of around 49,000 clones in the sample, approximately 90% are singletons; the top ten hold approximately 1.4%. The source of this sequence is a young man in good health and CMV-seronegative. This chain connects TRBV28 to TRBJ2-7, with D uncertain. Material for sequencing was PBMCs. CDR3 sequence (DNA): TGTGCCAGCAGTTTGGTCCAGTCCCTTTACGAGCAGTACTTC. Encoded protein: CASSLVQSLYEQYF.